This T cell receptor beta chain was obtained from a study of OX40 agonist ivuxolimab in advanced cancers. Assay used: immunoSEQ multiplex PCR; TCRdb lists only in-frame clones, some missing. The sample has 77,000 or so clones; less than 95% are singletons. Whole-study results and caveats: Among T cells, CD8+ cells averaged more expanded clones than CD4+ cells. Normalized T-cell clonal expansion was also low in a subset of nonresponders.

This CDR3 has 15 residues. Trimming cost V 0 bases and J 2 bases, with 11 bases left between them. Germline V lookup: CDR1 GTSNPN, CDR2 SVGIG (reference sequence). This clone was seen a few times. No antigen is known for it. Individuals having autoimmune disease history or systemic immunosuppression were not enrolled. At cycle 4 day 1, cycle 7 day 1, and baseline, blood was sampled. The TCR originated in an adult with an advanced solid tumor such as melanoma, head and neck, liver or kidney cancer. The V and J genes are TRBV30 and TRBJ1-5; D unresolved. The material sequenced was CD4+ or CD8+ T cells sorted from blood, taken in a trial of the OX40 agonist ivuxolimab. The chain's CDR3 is CAWSVKGQGNQPQHF. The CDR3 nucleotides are TGTGCCTGGAGTGTTAAGGGTCAAGGCAATCAGCCCCAGCATTTT. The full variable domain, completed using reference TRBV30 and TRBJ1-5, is SQTIHQWPATLVQPVGSPLSLECTVEGTSNPNLYWYRQAAGRGLQLLFYSVGIGQISSEVPQNLSASRPQDRQFILSSKKLLLSDSGFYLCAWSVKGQGNQPQHFGDGTRLSIL.